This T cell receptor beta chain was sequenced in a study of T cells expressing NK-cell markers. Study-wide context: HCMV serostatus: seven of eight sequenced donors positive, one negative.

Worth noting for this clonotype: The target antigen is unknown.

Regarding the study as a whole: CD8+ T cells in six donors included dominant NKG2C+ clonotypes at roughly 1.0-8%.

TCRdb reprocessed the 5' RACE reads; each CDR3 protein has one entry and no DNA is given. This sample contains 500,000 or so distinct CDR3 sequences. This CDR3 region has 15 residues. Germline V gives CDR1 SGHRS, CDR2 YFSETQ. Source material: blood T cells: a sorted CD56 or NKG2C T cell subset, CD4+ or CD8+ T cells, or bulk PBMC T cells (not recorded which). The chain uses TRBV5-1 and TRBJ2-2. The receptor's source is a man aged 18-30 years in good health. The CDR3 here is CASNQVQFNTGELFF. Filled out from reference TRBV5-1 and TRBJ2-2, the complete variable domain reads KAGVTQTPRYLIKTRGQQVTLSCSPISGHRSVSWYQQTPGQGLQFLFEYFSETQRNKGNFPGRFSGRQFSNSRSEMNVSTLELGDSALYLCASNQVQFNTGELFFGEGSRLTVL.